This passage covers 11 T cell receptor beta chains from one sample sequenced in a study of shared clonotypes between healthy human individuals. Libraries were prepared by immunoSEQ multiplex PCR; TCRdb keeps only in-frame clonotypes and omits some of them. The repertoire holds approximately 2.5 million clones, 93% seen once, with more than 0.35% in the top ten. Sequencing input: naive CD4+ T cells from PBMCs. As for subset: CD45RA+ positively selected. The receptors were gathered from a man between 18 and 35 years old in good health. Some clones in this sample may be carry-over from other donors' samples.

This chain joins TRBV14 and TRBJ2-3, with 10 bases identical to TRBD2. Germline V gives CDR1 SGHDN, CDR2 FVKESK. V was clipped by 4 bases and J by 8 bases; unmatched bases: 9. The CDR3 runs to 15 residues. This chain's CDR3 is CASSLSLAGVSTQYF. The CDR3 bases are TGTGCCAGCAGCCTCAGCCTAGCGGGAGTATCTACGCAGTATTTT.

The chain links TRBV5-1 to TRBJ2-7; no clear D. Germline CDR1 is SGHRS and CDR2 is YFSETQ. V shed 0 bases and J shed 3 bases, with 13 bases lying between them. The CDR3 contains 15 residues. CDR3 nucleotide sequence: TGCGCCAGCAGCTTGGCGGGTACAGCCCACTACGAGCAGTACTTC. Its protein is CASSLAGTAHYEQYF.

This clone was seen only once. The chain uses TRBV6-5 and TRBJ1-1, with D uncertain. Germline CDR1 is MNHEY and CDR2 is SVGAGI. The CDR3 loop spans 15 amino acids. The V gene lost 6 bases and the J gene lost 5 bases, with 19 bases spanning the gap. CDR3 residues: CASSYNRVGGTEAFF. The CDR3 DNA is TGTGCCAGCAGCTACAATAGGGTGGGTGGGACTGAAGCTTTCTTT.

J is TRBJ1-1 and V is TRBV2, with 9 bases aligning to TRBD1. Germline V gene data show CDR1 as SNHLY and CDR2 as FYNNEI. This CDR3 is 16 amino acids long. The J segment lost 1 base and the V segment lost 8 bases, leaving 11 bases of the junction unmatched. The DNA for the CDR3 is TGTGCCAGCCGACCGGGACAGGGTATATGGAACACTGAAGCTTTCTTT. This sequence encodes CASRPGQGIWNTEAFF.

The V and J genes are TRBV7-2 and TRBJ2-7, with 8 positions matching TRBD2. CDR3 length: 15 amino acids. CDR1 is SGHTA, CDR2 FQGNSA, per germline. J was trimmed by 3 bases and V by 0 bases; bases with no gene match: 4. CDR3 protein: CASSLATSDSYEQYF. CDR3 in DNA: TGTGCCAGCAGCTTAGCGACTAGCGATAGCTACGAGCAGTACTTC.

The chain recombines TRBV5-6 with TRBJ2-7; either TRBD1 or TRBD2 may fit D (6 bases each). Trimming took 4 bases from V and 9 from J, leaving 20 bases between them. Germline V gene sequence: CDR1 SGHDT, CDR2 YYEEEE. The CDR3 covers 14 residues. The CDR3 sequence is CASSRRGQPHSQYF. In DNA, the CDR3 is TGTGCCAGCAGCCGGAGGGGACAACCCCACTCGCAGTACTTC. Using reference TRBV5-6 and TRBJ2-7 for the parts outside the CDR3, the full variable domain is DAGVTQSPTHLIKTRGQQVTLRCSPKSGHDTVSWYQQALGQGPQFIFQYYEEEERQRGNFPDRFSGHQFPNYSSELNVNALLLGDSALYLCASSRRGQPHSQYFGPGTRLTVT.

About this clone itself: The junction does not match germline at one end; this may be a read error. This chain joins TRBV27 and TRBJ2-7; D is tentatively TRBD1 or TRBD2 (5 bases each). CDR1 and CDR2 from the germline V gene are MNHEY and SMNVEV (reference sequence). This CDR3 has 12 residues. This CDR3 is CASSRDPREVVF. Written as DNA, the CDR3 is TGTGCCAGCAGTCGGGACCCCAGGGAAGTCGTCTTC.

The CDR3, as DNA: TGTGCCAGCAGTGAATCAAGGGAATCAGAACAGCCCCAGCATTTT. The encoded protein is CASSESRESEQPQHF. V usage is TRBV6-1 and J usage is TRBJ1-5; D gene uncertain. V dropped 2 bases and J dropped 7 bases, with 15 bases sitting between them. This CDR3 comprises 15 residues. Germline assignment: CDR1 MNHNS and CDR2 SASEGT.

This chain connects TRBV6-1 to TRBJ2-3; 10 nucleotides match TRBD2. The germline CDR1 and CDR2 sequences are MNHNS and SASEGT. With 4 bases clipped from V and 0 bases from J, the junction kept 7 bases outside the gene matches. The CDR3 has 17 residues. The CDR3 region is CASSGPSGSGSTDTQYF. The CDR3 nucleotides are TGTGCCAGCAGTGGACCTAGCGGGAGCGGGAGCACAGATACGCAGTATTTT.

The chain uses TRBV2 and TRBJ2-7; 14 bases fit TRBD2. V was clipped by 6 bases and J by 0 bases; unmatched bases: 4. Germline V lookup: CDR1 SNHLY, CDR2 FYNNEI. The CDR3 has 16 residues. The CDR3 spells CASRRTSGRFSYEQYF. The CDR3 region has the DNA TGTGCCAGCAGGCGGACTAGCGGGAGGTTCTCCTACGAGCAGTACTTC.

V and J are TRBV5-6 and TRBJ1-2; D not certain. This CDR3 region has 13 residues. CDR1 and CDR2 from the germline V gene are SGHDT and YYEEEE. V was trimmed by 1 base and J by 4 bases, leaving 8 bases between them. This CDR3 reads CASSLFTPYGYTF. In DNA form, the CDR3 reads TGTGCCAGCAGCTTGTTCACCCCCTATGGCTACACCTTC.